This T cell receptor (beta chain) is from a study of T cells in tumors after PD-1 blockade. Background on the study: Either cemiplimab 350 mg every 2 weeks or pembrolizumab 200 mg every 3 weeks was given. On average, peripheral blood gave 100,000 to 140,000 TCR templates and 35,000 or so unique clonotypes.

V was trimmed by 2 bases and J by 1 base, leaving 15 bases between them. Germline CDR1 SGHVS, CDR2 FNYEAQ. This CDR3 has 18 residues. The assay was immunoSEQ multiplex PCR, and TCRdb's table has in-frame clones only and misses some. This repertoire shows about 60,000 clones, around 72% found once; its top ten account for approximately 4.5%. Source: PBMCs, taken after anti-PD-1 treatment. The rearrangement joins TRBV7-6 to TRBJ2-6, with no clear D. This clonotype was sampled from a human donor with basal cell carcinoma. DNA of the CDR3: TGTGCCAGCAGCTTACAAGGCTCCCCAAATTCTGGGGCCAACGTCCTGACTTTC. Encoded protein: CASSLQGSPNSGANVLTF.